This passage covers 26 T cell receptor beta chains from one sample sequenced in a study of CD8+ T cells in alopecia areata. The treatment: oral pan-JAK inhibitor, 5-10 mg twice daily. RNA was isolated and reverse transcribed to cDNA, the sequencing template. TCRdb's copy holds only in-frame clones and misses some; the assay was immunoSEQ multiplex PCR. The table has 150,000 to 200,000 clones, around three fifths seen once; the top ten hold 1.3%. Sequencing was performed on CD4+ T cells sorted from blood, taken around week 50, from a patient treated with tofacitinib. The receptors were sampled from a human donor with alopecia areata.

The V gene is TRBV4-1, the J gene TRBJ1-1; D is perhaps TRBD1 (5 bases). Germline V gives CDR1 MGHRA, CDR2 YSYEKL. CDR3 length: 14 amino acids. Trimming pared 1 base from V and 1 base from J, leaving 7 bases between. The CDR3 sequence: CASSQVTANTEAFF. In nucleotides, the CDR3 is TGCGCCAGCAGCCAAGTGACAGCGAACACTGAAGCTTTCTTT.

The genes are TRBV29-1 and TRBJ2-5; the D is unclear. CDR3 size: 12 residues. CDR1 and CDR2 from the germline V gene are SQVTM and ANQGSEA. Trimming left V 4 bases short and J 5 bases short, with 11 bases between. The CDR3 protein is CSVVGMGETQYF. For the CDR3, the DNA is TGCAGCGTTGTAGGCATGGGGGAGACCCAGTACTTC.

On this clone: Other DNA sequences within the sample encode an identical CDR3. The chain has TRBV15 and TRBJ2-5; D call uncertain. Trimming removed 0 bases from V and 1 base from J, with 9 bases in between. CDR3 length: 15 amino acids. From germline, CDR1 is LNHNV and CDR2 YYDKDF (reference sequence). The CDR3 sequence is CATSRDLAVQETQYF. DNA of the CDR3: TGTGCCACCAGCAGAGATCTGGCCGTCCAAGAGACCCAGTACTTC. Full variable domain (rest looked up from reference TRBV15 and TRBJ2-5): DAMVIQNPRYQVTQFGKPVTLSCSQTLNHNVMYWYQQKSSQAPKLLFHYYDKDFNNEADTPDNFQSRRPNTSFCFLDIRSPGLGDTAMYLCATSRDLAVQETQYFGPGTRLLVL.

The rearrangement links TRBV5-1 to TRBJ2-3; a possible D gene is TRBD2 (7 bases). The CDR3 extends over 15 amino acids. V shed 7 bases and J shed 0 bases, with 15 bases lying between them. Germline V gives CDR1 SGHRS, CDR2 YFSETQ. CDR3 coding DNA: TGCGCCAGCCGGGGGGACCAGGGGAGCACAGATACGCAGTATTTT. Translating gives CASRGDQGSTDTQYF.

The chain uses TRBV5-1 and TRBJ2-7; D is undetermined. The CDR3 loop spans 15 amino acids. With 4 bases removed from V and 0 bases from J, the gap between germline ends came to 14 bases. Germline assignment: CDR1 SGHRS and CDR2 YFSETQ. CDR3 residues: CASSTPTETSYEQYF. The CDR3 DNA sequence: TGCGCCAGCAGCACCCCGACGGAGACCTCCTACGAGCAGTACTTC.

The genes are TRBV30 and TRBJ1-4, with D perhaps TRBD1 (5 bases). The CDR3 contains 13 residues. With 4 bases removed from V and 4 bases from J, the gap between germline ends came to 10 bases. Per germline, CDR1 GTSNPN and CDR2 SVGIG (reference sequence). The CDR3 loop is CAWNWQGNEKLFF. Written as DNA, the CDR3 is TGTGCCTGGAACTGGCAGGGTAATGAAAAACTGTTTTTT.

The chain uses TRBV29-1 and TRBJ2-1, with D maybe TRBD1 (7 bases). Trimming took off 6 bases at V and 15 bases at J, with 21 bases between the two ends. Looked up from germline, CDR1 is SQVTM and CDR2 is ANQGSEA. The CDR3 spans 12 residues. Here the CDR3 DNA reads TGCAGCGTCGGGGAGACAGGGCGGGGAGGGTTCTTC. Translation: CSVGETGRGGFF.

This sequence joins TRBV29-1 and TRBJ2-7; D is unresolved. V lost 4 bases and J lost 4, with 5 bases in between. The CDR3 totals 10 residues. CDR1 is SQVTM, CDR2 ANQGSEA, per germline. The CDR3 sequence is CSVVDYEQYF. The CDR3 DNA sequence: TGCAGCGTTGTCGATTACGAGCAGTACTTC.

This chain connects TRBV27 to TRBJ1-5; D unresolved. The CDR3 runs to 15 residues. Trimming removed 2 bases at V and 4 bases at J, with 12 bases between. The germline CDR1 and CDR2 sequences are MNHEY and SMNVEV (reference sequence). CDR3 protein: CASSLKSGLNQPQHF. CDR3 nucleotide sequence: TGTGCCAGCAGTTTAAAGAGTGGGTTGAATCAGCCCCAGCATTTT.

This clone has just a few counts. The chain links TRBV29-1 to TRBJ2-7; no definite D call. In germline, CDR1 is SQVTM, CDR2 ANQGSEA. The V end was cut by 4 bases, the J end by 6 bases, with 25 bases between. The CDR3 has 16 amino acids. CDR3 sequence: CSVAEYSPPLFGEQYF. As DNA, the CDR3 is TGCAGCGTTGCGGAGTATAGCCCCCCTCTTTTCGGCGAGCAGTACTTC.

The CDR3 bases are TGTGCCTGGAGGCAGGGACAGGGCACTGAAGCTTTCTTT. Translated, it gives CAWRQGQGTEAFF. This chain joins TRBV30 and TRBJ1-1, with 9 positions matching TRBD1. The CDR3 is 13 amino acids. V shed 3 bases, J shed 4 bases, and the junction held 3 bases outside the gene matches. The germline gives CDR1 GTSNPN, CDR2 SVGIG (reference sequence). Together with reference TRBV30 and TRBJ1-1, the CDR3 gives the full variable domain: SQTIHQWPATLVQPVGSPLSLECTVEGTSNPNLYWYRQAAGRGLQLLFYSVGIGQISSEVPQNLSASRPQDRQFILSSKKLLLSDSGFYLCAWRQGQGTEAFFGQGTRLTVV.

This chain uses TRBV29-1 with TRBJ2-2; maybe TRBD2 (5 bases). Germline V gene sequence: CDR1 SQVTM, CDR2 ANQGSEA. V was pared by 4 bases and J by 0 bases, with 12 bases between. The CDR3 spans 15 residues. CDR3 DNA: TGCAGCGTTGTTATTGGGGAGCCGAACACCGGGGAGCTGTTTTTT. Its protein is CSVVIGEPNTGELFF.

The genes are TRBV9 and TRBJ2-7; perhaps TRBD1 as D (6 bases). Trimming shortened V by 2 bases and J by 6 bases, and 15 bases separated the two germline ends. Germline V gives CDR1 SGDLS, CDR2 YYNGEE. The CDR3 length is 14 residues. In DNA form, the CDR3 reads TGTGCCAGCAGCGTGTCCTCAGGGGCGGGCGAGCAGTACTTC. It codes for CASSVSSGAGEQYF.

The rearrangement uses TRBV5-6 and TRBJ2-3, with D unresolved. Germline V lookup: CDR1 SGHDT, CDR2 YYEEEE. V was clipped by 2 bases and J by 2 bases, with 12 bases between them. CDR3 length: 15 residues. The chain's CDR3 is CASSFRPIPTDTQYF. The CDR3 bases are TGTGCCAGCAGCTTTAGACCCATTCCCACAGATACGCAGTATTTT.

This chain connects TRBV7-2 to TRBJ1-2, with 8 positions matching TRBD1. Germline assignment: CDR1 SGHTA and CDR2 FQGNSA. The CDR3 totals 17 residues. The V segment lost 4 bases and the J segment 6 bases; nucleotides outside the gene matches: 16. The CDR3 DNA is TGTGCCAGCAGCTCGGTGGACAGGGTGGTAAAGGACAATGGCTACACCTTC. Translation: CASSSVDRVVKDNGYTF.

Details on this clone: The same CDR3 arises from other DNA sequences in this sample as well. This chain links TRBV7-9 with TRBJ2-3; D unresolved. CDR1 is SEHNR, CDR2 FQNEAQ, per germline (reference sequence). The length of the CDR3 is 13 residues. Trimming removed 5 bases from V and 0 bases from J, with 6 bases in between. CDR3 DNA sequence: TGTGCCAGCAGCCTGGGTAGCACAGATACGCAGTATTTT. It translates to CASSLGSTDTQYF.

This clone occurred a few times. The chain links TRBV27 to TRBJ1-1; TRBD1 is a possible D gene (5 bases). Trimming left V 7 bases short and J 1 base short, with 13 bases between. Germline CDR1 MNHEY, CDR2 SMNVEV (reference sequence). The CDR3 is 14 amino acids. Here the CDR3 reads CASMARRGNTEAFF. The CDR3 nucleotides read TGTGCCAGCATGGCTCGAAGGGGGAACACTGAAGCTTTCTTT.

This clone showed up just a few times. CDR3 sequence reads: CASSLHNLRTDTQYF. The CDR3 nucleotides read TGTGCCAGCAGCTTACATAACCTCCGCACAGATACGCAGTATTTT. V usage is TRBV7-2 and J usage is TRBJ2-3; the D is unclear. Trimming removed 2 bases from V and 1 base from J, with 10 bases in between. CDR1 and CDR2 (germline): SGHTA, FQGNSA. This CDR3 comprises 15 residues.

CDR3 loop: CSAGLWGGNEQFF. The CDR3, as DNA: TGCAGCGCTGGACTCTGGGGAGGGAATGAGCAGTTCTTC. V gene TRBV29-1 combines with J gene TRBJ2-1, with 7 bases that match TRBD2. The CDR3 sequence is 13 residues long. Germline V gene lookup returns CDR1 SQVTM and CDR2 ANQGSEA. The V gene end was trimmed by 7 bases and the J gene end by 7 bases; junction bases not matched to a gene: 10.

The V call is TRBV5-1, the J call TRBJ2-1; no reliable D call. Germline V CDR1 and CDR2: SGHRS, YFSETQ. The CDR3 consists of 13 residues. V was cut by 2 bases and J by 4 bases, with 7 bases left in between. The CDR3 nucleotides read TGCGCCAGCAGCTTACGGGTATACAATGAGCAGTTCTTC. Its protein is CASSLRVYNEQFF. The whole variable domain, remainder taken from reference TRBV5-1 and TRBJ2-1, is KAGVTQTPRYLIKTRGQQVTLSCSPISGHRSVSWYQQTPGQGLQFLFEYFSETQRNKGNFPGRFSGRQFSNSRSEMNVSTLELGDSALYLCASSLRVYNEQFFGPGTRLTVL.

The rearrangement links TRBV2 to TRBJ1-2; D gene unclear. Trimming shortened V by 6 bases and J by 0 bases, and 8 bases separated the two germline ends. CDR1 and CDR2 (germline): SNHLY, FYNNEI. The CDR3 runs 13 residues. The CDR3 loop is CASRQSSNYGYTF. CDR3 DNA sequence: TGTGCCAGCAGACAGAGTTCTAACTATGGCTACACCTTC. The full variable domain, with the rest looked up from reference TRBV2 and TRBJ1-2, is EPEVTQTPSHQVTQMGQEVILRCVPISNHLYFYWYRQILGQKVEFLVSFYNNEISEKSEIFDDQFSVERPDGSNFTLKIRSTKLEDSAMYFCASRQSSNYGYTFGSGTRLTVV.

The gene calls are TRBV27 and TRBJ2-5; D gene ambiguous. CDR1 MNHEY and CDR2 SMNVEV come from the germline V gene (reference sequence). The CDR3 is 14 amino acids. V was pared by 3 bases and J by 2 bases, with 10 bases between. The CDR3 DNA reads as TGTGCCAGCAGTTTGGTTGGGCAGCAAGAGACCCAGTACTTC. This translates into CASSLVGQQETQYF.

This chain joins TRBV19 and TRBJ1-1; no clear D. The germline CDR1 and CDR2 sequences are LNHDA and SQIVND (reference sequence). The CDR3 has 12 residues. The germline V and J ends were trimmed by 0 bases and 7 bases, with 6 bases remaining between them. The CDR3 DNA is TGTGCCAGTAGTATAGAAGCTAGTGAAGCTTTCTTT. Its protein is CASSIEASEAFF. Combining the CDR3 with reference TRBV19 and TRBJ1-1 gives the whole variable domain DGGITQSPKYLFRKEGQNVTLSCEQNLNHDAMYWYRQDPGQGLRLIYYSQIVNDFQKGDIAEGYSVSREKKESFPLTVTSAQKNPTAFYLCASSIEASEAFFGQGTRLTVV.

CDR3 sequence: CASSHLAGELFF. CDR3 in DNA: TGTGCCAGCAGCCATTTAGCTGGGGAGCTGTTTTTT. The rearrangement uses TRBV14 and TRBJ2-2; D is uncertain. This CDR3 spans 12 amino acids. From germline, CDR1 is SGHDN and CDR2 FVKESK. Trimming left V 3 bases short and J 8 bases short, with 7 bases between.

The chain joins TRBV28 to TRBJ2-3; 9 bases are shared with TRBD2. Unmatched junction bases numbered 12, after V lost 5 bases and J lost 6 bases. Germline V gene data show CDR1 as MDHEN and CDR2 as SYDVKM. The CDR3 runs to 16 residues. CDR3 protein: CASSPPGRGGADTQYF. DNA of the CDR3: TGTGCCAGCAGTCCCCCTGGGCGGGGGGGAGCTGATACGCAGTATTTT.

The CDR3 nucleotides are TGTGCCTGGAGCGGGAGACTGATAAGCTCCTACGAGCAGTACTTC. Amino acid sequence: CAWSGRLISSYEQYF. V and J are TRBV30 and TRBJ2-7; D may be TRBD2 (6 bases). Trimming shortened V by 3 bases and J by 0 bases, and 15 bases separated the two germline ends. The CDR3 sequence is 15 residues long. The germline CDR1 and CDR2 sequences are GTSNPN and SVGIG (reference sequence).